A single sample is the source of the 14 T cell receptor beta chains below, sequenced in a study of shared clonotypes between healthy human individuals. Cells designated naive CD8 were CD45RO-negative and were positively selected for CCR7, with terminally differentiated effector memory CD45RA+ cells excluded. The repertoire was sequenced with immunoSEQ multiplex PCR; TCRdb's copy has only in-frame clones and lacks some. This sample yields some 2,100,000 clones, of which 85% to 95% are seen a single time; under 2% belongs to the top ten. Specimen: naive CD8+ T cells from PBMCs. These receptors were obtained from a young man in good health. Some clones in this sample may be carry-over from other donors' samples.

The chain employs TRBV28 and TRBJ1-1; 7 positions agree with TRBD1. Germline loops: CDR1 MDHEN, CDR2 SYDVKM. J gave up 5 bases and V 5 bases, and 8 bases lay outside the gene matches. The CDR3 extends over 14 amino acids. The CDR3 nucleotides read TGTGCCAGCAGTCGACAGGGAGGACGTACTGAAGCTTTCTTT. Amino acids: CASSRQGGRTEAFF. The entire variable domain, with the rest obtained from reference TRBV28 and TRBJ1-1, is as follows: DVKVTQSSRYLVKRTGEKVFLECVQDMDHENMFWYRQDPGLGLRLIYFSYDVKMKEKGDIPEGYSVSREKKERFSLILESASTNQTSMYLCASSRQGGRTEAFFGQGTRLTVV.

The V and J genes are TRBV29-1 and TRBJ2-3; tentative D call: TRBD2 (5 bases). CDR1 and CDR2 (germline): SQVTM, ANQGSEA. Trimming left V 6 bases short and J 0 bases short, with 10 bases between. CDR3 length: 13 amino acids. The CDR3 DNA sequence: TGCAGCGTCTATAGGACTAGCACAGATACGCAGTATTTT. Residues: CSVYRTSTDTQYF.

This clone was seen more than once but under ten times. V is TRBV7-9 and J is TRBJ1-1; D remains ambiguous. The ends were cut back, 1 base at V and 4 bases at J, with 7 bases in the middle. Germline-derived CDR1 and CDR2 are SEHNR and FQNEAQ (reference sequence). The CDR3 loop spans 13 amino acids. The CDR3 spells CASSLGHSTEAFF. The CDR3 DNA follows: TGTGCCAGCAGCTTAGGACACTCCACTGAAGCTTTCTTT.

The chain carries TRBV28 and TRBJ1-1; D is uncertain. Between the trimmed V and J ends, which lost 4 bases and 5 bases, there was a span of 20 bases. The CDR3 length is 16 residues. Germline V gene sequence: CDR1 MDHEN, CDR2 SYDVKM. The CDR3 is CASSSPRTPVGTEAFF. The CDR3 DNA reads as TGTGCCAGCAGTTCGCCTAGGACGCCGGTTGGTACTGAAGCTTTCTTT.

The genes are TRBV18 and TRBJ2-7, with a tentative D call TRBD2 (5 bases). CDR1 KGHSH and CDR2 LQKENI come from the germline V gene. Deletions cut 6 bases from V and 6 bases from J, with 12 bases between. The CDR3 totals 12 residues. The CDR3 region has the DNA TGTGCCAGCTCGCCCCTAGCCAGCGAGCAGTACTTC. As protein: CASSPLASEQYF.

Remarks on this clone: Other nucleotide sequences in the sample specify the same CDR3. The CDR3 loop reads CASSDGSYEQYF. In DNA, the CDR3 is TGCGCCAGCAGTGACGGTAGCTACGAGCAGTACTTC. The V gene is TRBV10-2, the J gene TRBJ2-7; D is unresolved. The CDR3 is made up of 12 amino acids. Germline CDR1 reads WSHSY; CDR2 reads SAAADI. V lost 3 bases, J lost 3 bases, and 6 bases lay in between.

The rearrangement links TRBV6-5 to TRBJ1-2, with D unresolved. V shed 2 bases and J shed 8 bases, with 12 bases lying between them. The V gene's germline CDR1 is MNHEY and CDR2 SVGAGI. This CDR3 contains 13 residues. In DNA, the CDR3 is TGTGCCAGCAGTTACAACCCGCGCGGGGGCTACACCTTC. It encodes CASSYNPRGGYTF.

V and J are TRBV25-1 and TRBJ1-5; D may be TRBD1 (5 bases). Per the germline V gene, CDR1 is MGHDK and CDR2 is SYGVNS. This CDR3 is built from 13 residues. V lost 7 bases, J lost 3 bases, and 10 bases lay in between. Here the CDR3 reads CASTGGSNQPQHF. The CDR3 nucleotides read TGTGCCAGCACCGGGGGGTCCAATCAGCCCCAGCATTTT.

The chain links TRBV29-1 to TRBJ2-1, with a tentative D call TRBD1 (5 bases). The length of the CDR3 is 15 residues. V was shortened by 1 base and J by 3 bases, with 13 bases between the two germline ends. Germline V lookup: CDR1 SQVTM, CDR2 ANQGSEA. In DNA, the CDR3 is TGCAGCGTTGAAGGATCGGCAGGGCGCTACAATGAGCAGTTCTTC. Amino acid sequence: CSVEGSAGRYNEQFF.

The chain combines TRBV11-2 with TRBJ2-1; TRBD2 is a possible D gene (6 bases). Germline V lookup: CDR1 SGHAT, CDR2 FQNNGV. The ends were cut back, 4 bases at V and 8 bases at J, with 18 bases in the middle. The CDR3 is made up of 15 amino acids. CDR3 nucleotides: TGTGCCAGCAGCTCCGGGGGACCCACAGGCGATGAGCAGTTCTTC. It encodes CASSSGGPTGDEQFF.

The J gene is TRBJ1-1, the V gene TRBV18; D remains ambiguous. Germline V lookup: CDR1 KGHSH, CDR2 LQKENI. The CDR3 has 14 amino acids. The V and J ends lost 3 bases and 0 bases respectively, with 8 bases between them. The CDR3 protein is CASSPWGMNTEAFF. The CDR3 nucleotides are TGTGCCAGCTCACCTTGGGGAATGAACACTGAAGCTTTCTTT. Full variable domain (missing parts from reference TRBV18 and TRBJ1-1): NAGVMQNPRHLVRRRGQEARLRCSPMKGHSHVYWYRQLPEEGLKFMVYLQKENIIDESGMPKERFSAEFPKEGPSILRIQQVVRGDSAAYFCASSPWGMNTEAFFGQGTRLTVV.

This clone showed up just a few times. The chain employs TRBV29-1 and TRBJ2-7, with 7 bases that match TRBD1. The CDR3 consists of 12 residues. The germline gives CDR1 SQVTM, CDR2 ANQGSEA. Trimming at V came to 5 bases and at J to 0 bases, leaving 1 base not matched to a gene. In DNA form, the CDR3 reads TGCAGCGTTTGGGACAGCTCCTACGAGCAGTACTTC. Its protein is CSVWDSSYEQYF.

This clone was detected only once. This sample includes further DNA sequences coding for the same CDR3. The DNA for the CDR3 is TGTGCCAGCAGTGTTGGGGCTGGGGCCAACGTCCTGACTTTC. This gives the protein CASSVGAGANVLTF. This chain links TRBV25-1 with TRBJ2-6; no reliable D call. Trimming removed 4 bases at V and 2 bases at J, with 6 bases between. The germline V gene encodes CDR1 MGHDK and CDR2 SYGVNS. This CDR3 spans 14 amino acids.

In DNA form, the CDR3 reads TGCGCCAGCAGCGTGGGACAGAACACCGGGGAGCTGTTTTTT. This codes for CASSVGQNTGELFF. The chain combines TRBV10-1 with TRBJ2-2, with D maybe TRBD1 (6 bases). V was shortened by 6 bases and J by 1 base, with 9 bases between the two germline ends. CDR3 length: 14 residues. Germline CDR1 reads WNHNN; CDR2 reads SYGVQD (reference sequence).